One sample yielded the 25 T cell receptor beta chains listed below, sequenced in a study of T cell repertoires in cytomegalovirus infection (dated by TCRdb to between 2018 and 2021). Instrument on record: Illumina HiSeq 1500. TCRdb reanalyzed the raw reads on its own, using fastp at Q25 for trimming and MiXCR for clone calling, and kept in-frame beta chains. Identical CDR3 protein sequences are pooled into one entry, listed with their most common genes and DNA. Within this sample are hundreds of thousands of distinct CDR3 sequences, with 30% to 35% of them counted one time only. The ten largest clones capture around 11% of the sample. The treatment or condition label of this sample denotes: in vitro stimulation with specific CMV peptide epitopes to enrich CMV-specific T cells. Their antigens remain unidentified. This material consisted of cultured CD8+ T cells from PBMCs, taken from culture after CMV antigen stimulation. Source of these receptors: a human donor in good health (CMV status not recorded). Some clones in this sample may be carry-over from other donors' samples.

This clonotype was recorded a few times. The V call is TRBV12-3 or TRBV12-4, the J call TRBJ2-5; 9 bases line up with TRBD1. V was clipped by 3 bases and J by 5 bases; unmatched bases: 7. CDR3 length: 15 residues. Here the CDR3 reads CASSLTGGLFETQYF. The CDR3, as DNA: TGTGCCAGCAGTTTGACAGGGGGTCTGTTTGAGACCCAGTACTTC.

The rearrangement uses TRBV5-1 and TRBJ2-1; the match to TRBD2 covers 8 bases. The CDR3 has 13 amino acids. The germline V gene has CDR1 SGHRS and CDR2 YFSETQ. The V gene end was trimmed by 6 bases and the J gene end by 8 bases; junction bases not matched to a gene: 7. The DNA for the CDR3 is TGCGCCAGCACCTGGACTAGCTTGGATGAGCAGTTCTTC. As protein: CASTWTSLDEQFF.

On this clonotype itself: A read error may account for a junction end that differs from germline. This chain links TRBV7-9 with TRBJ2-3; no clear D. This CDR3 spans 15 amino acids. The V gene's germline CDR1 is SEHNR and CDR2 FQNEAQ (reference sequence). The CDR3 sequence: CANSSRLGRNETQYF. CDR3 nucleotide sequence: TGTGCCAACAGCTCGCGGCTTGGACGAAACGAAACGCAGTATTTT. The full variable domain, its missing parts supplied by reference TRBV7-9 and TRBJ2-3, is DTGVSQNPRHKITKRGQNVTFRCDPISEHNRLYWYRQTLGQGPEFLTYFQNEAQLEKSRLLSDRFSAERPKGSFSTLEIQRTEQGDSAMYLCANSSRLGRNETQYFGPGTRLTVL.

The chain is built from TRBV27 and TRBJ2-3, with 8 bases lining up with TRBD2. There are 16 residues in the CDR3. Germline V CDR1 and CDR2: MNHEY, SMNVEV (reference sequence). J gave up 5 bases and V 10 bases, and 17 bases lay outside the gene matches. CDR3 DNA sequence: TGTGCCACCGCTCTTAGCGGGGTCCCCTGGGGAGATACGCAGTATTTT. Encoded protein: CATALSGVPWGDTQYF.

A remark on this clonotype: The junction shows a germline mismatch at one end, possibly a read error. The chain employs TRBV19 and TRBJ2-3; 8 bases line up with TRBD2. CDR1 LNHDA and CDR2 SQIVND come from the germline V gene (reference sequence). The CDR3 is 13 amino acids. The CDR3 spells CASSIVGLDTRYF. DNA of the CDR3: TGTGCCAGTAGTATAGTGGGACTAGATACGCGGTATTTT.

The chain uses TRBV2 and TRBJ2-7, with 10 bases fitting TRBD2. J lost 3 bases, V lost 5 bases, and 7 bases had no gene match. Per the germline V gene, CDR1 is SNHLY and CDR2 is FYNNEI. The CDR3 totals 15 residues. The CDR3 loop is CASSSLAGELYEQYF. The CDR3 DNA reads TGTGCCAGCAGTTCCCTAGCGGGGGAACTCTACGAGCAGTACTTC.

This clonotype was observed a handful of times. The rearrangement joins TRBV7-9 to TRBJ1-1, with D tentatively TRBD1 (5 bases). This CDR3 is 14 amino acids long. The germline gives CDR1 SEHNR, CDR2 FQNEAQ (reference sequence). V lost 3 bases and J lost 5, with 13 bases in between. CDR3 protein: CASSFGGGKTEAFF. The CDR3 nucleotides are TGTGCCAGCAGCTTCGGGGGAGGAAAGACTGAAGCTTTCTTT.

V is TRBV24-1 and J is TRBJ2-1; 11 bases align to TRBD2. Germline V gene lookup returns CDR1 KGHDR and CDR2 SFDVKD. The CDR3 runs 17 residues. Unmatched junction bases numbered 10, after V lost 4 bases and J lost 6 bases. CDR3 DNA sequence: TGTGCCACCAGTGAACCGACTAGCGGGGTAAATCGCAATGAGCAGTTCTTC. It specifies CATSEPTSGVNRNEQFF.

The genes are TRBV6-5 and TRBJ2-4; TRBD2 matches at 8 bases. The CDR3 length is 16 residues. V gave up 8 bases and J gave up 0 bases; unmatched junction bases: 9. Germline CDR1 is MNHEY and CDR2 is SVGAGI. The CDR3 spells CASRPGGVLAKNIQYF. The CDR3 bases are TGTGCCAGCCGACCCGGGGGGGTACTAGCCAAAAACATTCAGTACTTC.

Many counts were recorded for this clonotype. The V call is TRBV27, the J call TRBJ2-1; TRBD2 agrees at 7 bases. CDR1 and CDR2 (germline): MNHEY, SMNVEV (reference sequence). The CDR3 extends over 16 amino acids. After removal of 4 bases from V and 3 bases from J, the junction contained 9 bases not matched to a gene. Written as DNA, the CDR3 is TGTGCCAGCAGTTCCCCCAGCGGGGAGTTCTACAATGAGCAGTTCTTC. It translates to CASSSPSGEFYNEQFF.

This rearrangement joins TRBV7-2 to TRBJ1-2; D is unresolved. The CDR3 totals 15 residues. Per germline, CDR1 SGHTA and CDR2 FQGNSA. Between the trimmed V and J ends, which lost 5 bases and 4 bases, there was a span of 17 bases. In DNA form, the CDR3 reads TGTGCCAGCAGCCCAGATCCAGAGGGCGCCTATGGCTACACCTTC. Its protein is CASSPDPEGAYGYTF.

A word on this clonotype: A read error may be the cause here, since a much bigger clone is one base away. V usage is TRBV7-6 and J usage is TRBJ1-1; D gene unclear. The CDR3 has 13 residues. Trimming took 6 bases from V and 10 from J, leaving 18 bases between them. Germline V lookup: CDR1 SGHVS, CDR2 FNYEAQ. The DNA of the CDR3 is TGTGCCAGCAGTCCTAGTGAACGGCATGGAGCTTTCTTT. It encodes CASSPSERHGAFF.

The chain couples TRBV11-1 to TRBJ2-6; D gene uncertain. The V end was cut by 2 bases, the J end by 0 bases, with 8 bases between. This CDR3 comprises 16 residues. In germline, CDR1 is SGHAT, CDR2 FQDESV (reference sequence). Here the CDR3 DNA reads TGTGCCAGCAGCTTATCCAGGAACTCTGGGGCCAACGTCCTGACTTTC. Translated, it gives CASSLSRNSGANVLTF.

A word on this clonotype: This may be a read error: a much more frequent sequence differs by one nucleotide. The chain combines TRBV11-2 with TRBJ2-7; D is uncertain. Trimming stripped 5 bases from V and 3 bases from J, with 5 bases between. The germline gives CDR1 SGHAT, CDR2 FQNNGV. The CDR3 runs to 11 residues. The CDR3 loop reads CASSLYYEQYV. For the CDR3, the DNA is TGTGCCAGCAGCCTTTACTACGAGCAGTACGTC.

This clonotype was seen a handful of times. The genes are TRBV4-3 and TRBJ2-1; tentatively, D is TRBD1 (6 bases). From germline, CDR1 is LGHNA and CDR2 YSLEER. This CDR3 contains 15 residues. Trimming removed 2 bases from V and 8 bases from J, with 16 bases in between. CDR3: CASSQKVSGVHEQFF. The CDR3 nucleotides are TGCGCCAGCAGCCAAAAAGTTTCAGGGGTCCATGAGCAGTTCTTC.

This clonotype was observed a few times. The chain is built from TRBV7-6 and TRBJ1-2, with 7 bases identical to TRBD1. CDR1 is SGHVS and CDR2 is FNYEAQ in the germline V gene. The CDR3 contains 16 residues. The ends lost 5 bases at V and 4 bases at J; junction bases unmatched: 13. CDR3 DNA sequence: TGTGCCAGCAGCCAGAGGGACAGTACAATACTCTATGGCTACACCTTC. Translation: CASSQRDSTILYGYTF.

The rearrangement links TRBV4-1 to TRBJ2-1; 10 bases are shared with TRBD2. CDR1 is MGHRA and CDR2 is YSYEKL in the germline V gene. CDR3 length equals 15 residues. Germline trimming cut 3 bases from V and 8 bases from J; bases unmatched to any gene: 7. The CDR3 loop reads CASSQGTSAHYEQFF. The DNA of the CDR3 is TGCGCCAGCAGCCAGGGGACTAGCGCTCATTATGAGCAGTTCTTC.

V gene TRBV7-6 combines with J gene TRBJ2-4; D may correspond to TRBD1 or TRBD2 (5 bases each). V was clipped by 0 bases and J by 0 bases, with 9 bases between them. Germline V gives CDR1 SGHVS, CDR2 FNYEAQ. This CDR3 is 16 amino acids long. The CDR3 DNA follows: TGTGCCAGCAGCTTAGCGGGGGAATTAGCCAAAAACATTCAGTACTTC. This codes for CASSLAGELAKNIQYF. The full variable domain, in which reference TRBV7-6 and TRBJ2-4 provide the parts outside the CDR3, is GAGVSQSPRYKVTKRGQDVALRCDPISGHVSLYWYRQALGQGPEFLTYFNYEAQQDKSGLPNDRFSAERPEGSISTLTIQRTEQRDSAMYRCASSLAGELAKNIQYFGAGTRLSVL.

This clonotype has a handful of counts. The junction departs from the called germline gene at one end, perhaps through a read error. This chain uses TRBV6-2 or TRBV6-3 with TRBJ2-7, with D tentatively TRBD1 (5 bases). The CDR3 contains 13 residues. Germline-derived CDR1 and CDR2 are MNHEY and SVGEGT. CDR3 bases: TGTGCCAGCAGTTACGGGTCAGGTGGGGCGCAACACTTC. Translation: CASSYGSGGAQHF.

In this sample, this clonotype turned up a few times. The chain joins TRBV6-6 to TRBJ2-3; D is undetermined. V lost 10 bases to trimming and J lost 0 bases, with 29 bases between them. Germline CDR1 reads MNHNY; CDR2 reads SVGAGI (reference sequence). This CDR3 has 19 residues. CDR3 sequence: CAIQGPYGILVASTDTQYF. CDR3 sequence (DNA): TGTGCCATACAAGGGCCCTACGGCATACTGGTCGCTAGCACAGATACGCAGTATTTT.

J is TRBJ1-1 and V is TRBV2; D might be TRBD1 (5 bases). The length of the CDR3 is 15 residues. Trimming removed 6 bases at V and 4 bases at J, with 18 bases between. Looked up from germline, CDR1 is SNHLY and CDR2 is FYNNEI. The CDR3 DNA sequence: TGTGCCAGCAGCGTGGGGACCACCCCGGGCACTGAAGCTTTCTTT. This codes for CASSVGTTPGTEAFF.

V is TRBV6-5 and J is TRBJ1-1, with no clear D. Germline-derived CDR1 and CDR2 are MNHEY and SVGAGI. With 6 bases removed from V and 7 bases from J, the gap between germline ends came to 15 bases. The CDR3 contains 13 residues. CDR3 amino acids: CASSPGLRDEAFF. In DNA form, the CDR3 reads TGTGCCAGCAGCCCCGGACTGAGGGATGAAGCTTTCTTT.

The chain joins TRBV19 to TRBJ2-5; 7 bases are shared with TRBD1. After removal of 9 bases from V and 5 bases from J, the junction contained 9 bases not matched to a gene. This CDR3 region has 13 residues. Germline V gene sequence: CDR1 LNHDA, CDR2 SQIVND (reference sequence). CDR3 sequence: CASREGAFETQYF. Here the CDR3 DNA reads TGTGCCAGCCGTGAGGGGGCGTTTGAGACCCAGTACTTC.

V and J are TRBV7-9 and TRBJ2-1, with 9 bases lining up with TRBD2. This CDR3 has 16 amino acids. Germline loops: CDR1 SEHNR, CDR2 FQNEAQ (reference sequence). The junction had 5 bases not matched to a gene; V was cut back by 5 bases and J by 0 bases. CDR3 coding DNA: TGTGCCAGCAGCGCCGGCGGGGGGGCCTCCTACAATGAGCAGTTCTTC. Its translation: CASSAGGGASYNEQFF. The whole variable domain, remainder taken from reference TRBV7-9 and TRBJ2-1, is DTGVSQNPRHKITKRGQNVTFRCDPISEHNRLYWYRQTLGQGPEFLTYFQNEAQLEKSRLLSDRFSAERPKGSFSTLEIQRTEQGDSAMYLCASSAGGGASYNEQFFGPGTRLTVL.

This clonotype was observed at least ten times. This chain uses TRBV12-3 or TRBV12-4 with TRBJ2-5; 9 bases match TRBD2. CDR3 length equals 16 residues. V lost 4 bases to trimming and J lost 4 bases; unmatched junction nucleotides: 10. CDR3 in DNA: TGTGCCAGCAGTTCCTCTCCGGGACTAGCAGCAGAGACCCAGTACTTC. Protein: CASSSSPGLAAETQYF.